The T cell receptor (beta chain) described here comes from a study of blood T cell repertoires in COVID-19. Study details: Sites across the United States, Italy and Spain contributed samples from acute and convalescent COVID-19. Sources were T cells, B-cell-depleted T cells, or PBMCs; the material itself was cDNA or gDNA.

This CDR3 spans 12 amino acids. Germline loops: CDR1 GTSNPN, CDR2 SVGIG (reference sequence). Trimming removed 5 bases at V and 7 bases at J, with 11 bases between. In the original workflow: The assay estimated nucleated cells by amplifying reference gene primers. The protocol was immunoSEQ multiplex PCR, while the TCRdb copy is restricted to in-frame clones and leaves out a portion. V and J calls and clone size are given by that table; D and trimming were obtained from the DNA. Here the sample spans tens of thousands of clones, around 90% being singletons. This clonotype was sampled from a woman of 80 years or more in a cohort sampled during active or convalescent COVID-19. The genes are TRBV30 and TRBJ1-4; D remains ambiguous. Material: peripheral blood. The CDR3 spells CAWSSGSEKLFF. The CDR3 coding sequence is TGTGCCTGGTCCTCTGGCAGTGAAAAACTGTTTTTT.